This T cell receptor (beta chain) was sequenced in a study of radiotherapy plus CTLA-4 blockade in lung cancer. General study points: Researchers report tumor-derived TCR clones expanding in blood after radiotherapy plus ipilimumab. Together with interferon-beta, which increased in serum after radiation, early dynamic changes in blood T cell clones were reportedly the best predictors of response.

About this clone itself: What it recognizes is unknown.

Looked up from germline, CDR1 is ENHRY and CDR2 is SYGVKD. The CDR3 spans 14 residues. Trimming removed 7 bases from V and 4 bases from J, with 16 bases in between. Chemo-refractory metastatic non-small-cell lung cancer patients underwent focal radiation alongside CTLA-4 blockade with ipilimumab. The method was immunoSEQ multiplex PCR; TCRdb's version includes in-frame clones alone and lacks a portion of them. The sample carries around 56,000 clones, less than 85% recorded once. This clonotype was obtained from a human donor with non-small cell lung cancer who had a complete response to radiotherapy plus ipilimumab. V is TRBV10-3 and J is TRBJ2-5, with D maybe TRBD2 (6 bases). This specimen was peripheral blood, taken from a patient treated with radiotherapy plus ipilimumab. In DNA form, the CDR3 reads TGTGCCATCACCAACTCCGGGACTGCAGAGACCCAGTACTTC. Protein sequence: CAITNSGTAETQYF.